The next 15 T cell receptor beta chains were all read from a single sample in a study of shared clonotypes between healthy human individuals. Generated by immunoSEQ multiplex PCR, the TCRdb table keeps only in-frame clones and is missing some. Of about half a million clones listed, roughly 80% are singletons. Input material: PBMCs. These receptors were collected from a woman in her thirties or forties in good health. Some clones in this sample may be carry-over from other donors' samples.

This chain links TRBV4-1 with TRBJ2-3; 12 nucleotides line up with TRBD2. The CDR3 runs to 16 residues. The J segment lost 6 bases and the V segment lost 0 bases, leaving 4 bases of the junction unmatched. Germline assignment: CDR1 MGHRA and CDR2 YSYEKL. CDR3 region: CASSQELAGGGDTQYF. The CDR3 nucleotides are TGCGCCAGCAGCCAAGAACTAGCGGGAGGTGGCGATACGCAGTATTTT.

V and J are TRBV7-7 and TRBJ1-5, with a tentative D call TRBD1 (5 bases). The CDR3 extends over 18 amino acids. V dropped 2 bases and J dropped 1 base, with 18 bases sitting between them. Germline assignment: CDR1 SSHAT and CDR2 FNYEAQ (reference sequence). The chain's CDR3 is CASSLSAPGRVSNQPQHF. CDR3 coding DNA: TGTGCCAGCAGCTTAAGTGCGCCAGGGAGAGTAAGCAATCAGCCCCAGCATTTT. The variable domain in full, completed from reference TRBV7-7 and TRBJ1-5, reads GAGVSQSPRYKVTKRGQDVTLRCDPISSHATLYWYQQALGQGPEFLTYFNYEAQPDKSGLPSDRFSAERPEGSISTLTIQRTEQRDSAMYRCASSLSAPGRVSNQPQHFGDGTRLSIL.

The chain employs TRBV29-1 and TRBJ1-1; TRBD1 matches 7 bases. The CDR3 totals 13 residues. Germline V gene data show CDR1 as SQVTM and CDR2 as ANQGSEA. The CDR3 loop reads CGATGAGGAEAFF. CDR3 DNA: TGCGGCGCCACAGGGGCCGGGGGTGCTGAAGCTTTCTTT.

The genes are TRBV5-6 and TRBJ2-5; D gene ambiguous. The germline gives CDR1 SGHDT, CDR2 YYEEEE. The CDR3 is made up of 13 amino acids. V gave up 0 bases and J gave up 2 bases, with 5 bases separating them. DNA for the CDR3: TGTGCCAGCAGCTTGGCCATTCAAGAGACCCAGTACTTC. It encodes CASSLAIQETQYF.

The J gene is TRBJ2-7, the V gene TRBV7-9; D is perhaps TRBD1 (5 bases). Looked up from germline, CDR1 is SEHNR and CDR2 is FQNEAQ (reference sequence). V dropped 2 bases and J dropped 4 bases, with 21 bases sitting between them. CDR3 length equals 17 residues. CDR3 protein: CASSLPLIGQGRYEQYF. In DNA form, the CDR3 reads TGTGCCAGCAGCTTACCACTGATAGGGCAGGGAAGGTACGAGCAGTACTTC. The entire variable domain, with the rest obtained from reference TRBV7-9 and TRBJ2-7, is as follows: DTGVSQNPRHKITKRGQNVTFRCDPISEHNRLYWYRQTLGQGPEFLTYFQNEAQLEKSRLLSDRFSAERPKGSFSTLEIQRTEQGDSAMYLCASSLPLIGQGRYEQYFGPGTRLTVT.

This chain joins TRBV5-8 and TRBJ1-1; D remains unclear. With 4 bases removed from V and 6 bases from J, the gap between germline ends came to 13 bases. CDR1 and CDR2 (germline): SGHTS, YDEGEE. The CDR3 covers 13 residues. CDR3 nucleotide sequence: TGTGCCAGCAGCCTCGGGGAGGAGGCTGAAGCTTTCTTT. Amino acids: CASSLGEEAEAFF.

This sequence joins TRBV7-3 and TRBJ1-1; D is unresolved. Looked up from germline, CDR1 is SGHTA and CDR2 is FQGTGA. The V end was cut by 6 bases, the J end by 0 bases, with 11 bases between. The CDR3 has 14 amino acids. CDR3 sequence: CASSGMGVNTEAFF. The DNA for the CDR3 is TGTGCCAGCAGTGGCATGGGAGTGAACACTGAAGCTTTCTTT. The complete variable domain, with remaining parts taken from reference TRBV7-3 and TRBJ1-1, reads GAGVSQTPSNKVTEKGKYVELRCDPISGHTALYWYRQSLGQGPEFLIYFQGTGAADDSGLPNDRFFAVRPEGSVSTLKIQRTERGDSAVYLCASSGMGVNTEAFFGQGTRLTVV.

The chain couples TRBV28 to TRBJ2-1, with D perhaps TRBD2 (5 bases). Trimming cost V 5 bases and J 0 bases, with 20 bases left between them. CDR1 is MDHEN and CDR2 is SYDVKM in the germline V gene. The CDR3 runs to 18 residues. In nucleotides, the CDR3 is TGTGCCAGCAGTATACTAGGTATTGGATTGAGCTCCTACAATGAGCAGTTCTTC. It yields the protein CASSILGIGLSSYNEQFF. The variable domain in full, with the rest retrieved from reference TRBV28 and TRBJ2-1, is DVKVTQSSRYLVKRTGEKVFLECVQDMDHENMFWYRQDPGLGLRLIYFSYDVKMKEKGDIPEGYSVSREKKERFSLILESASTNQTSMYLCASSILGIGLSSYNEQFFGPGTRLTVL.

This chain links TRBV28 with TRBJ1-6, with 8 bases lining up with TRBD1. Germline CDR1 and CDR2: MDHEN and SYDVKM. J was trimmed by 5 bases and V by 1 base; bases with no gene match: 1. The length of the CDR3 is 15 residues. CDR3 in DNA: TGTGCCAGCAGTTTATCGGACAGGGATAATTCACCCCTCCACTTT. Amino acids: CASSLSDRDNSPLHF.

The V call is TRBV28, the J call TRBJ2-7; 7 nucleotides agree with TRBD1. There are 14 residues in the CDR3. Germline loops: CDR1 MDHEN, CDR2 SYDVKM. With 6 bases clipped from V and 1 base from J, the junction kept 6 bases outside the gene matches. The CDR3 is CASRPGQRSYEQYF. The DNA for the CDR3 is TGTGCCAGCAGGCCGGGACAGAGATCCTACGAGCAGTACTTC.

The chain has TRBV28 and TRBJ1-2; D is possibly TRBD1 (5 bases). The germline gives CDR1 MDHEN, CDR2 SYDVKM. V was cut by 3 bases and J by 5 bases, with 10 bases left in between. The CDR3 sequence is 13 residues long. The DNA of the CDR3 is TGTGCCAGCAGTTTGGGGCAGAGGTATGGCTACACCTTC. Protein: CASSLGQRYGYTF.

The rearrangement links TRBV5-1 to TRBJ1-2, with D uncertain. The CDR3 loop spans 13 amino acids. V gave up 4 bases and J gave up 8 bases, with 15 bases separating them. In germline, CDR1 is SGHRS, CDR2 YFSETQ. The CDR3, as DNA: TGCGCCAGCAGCCCACGCTCCCTTGAGGGCTACACCTTC. Amino acid sequence: CASSPRSLEGYTF.

About this clone itself: A far larger clone differs by one base, so this is likely a read error. CDR3 DNA: TGCGCCGGCAGCACTAGCGGGAGGGCCAGGGAGCAGTACTTC. Translating gives CAGSTSGRAREQYF. The J gene is TRBJ2-7, the V gene TRBV5-1; TRBD2 agrees at 13 bases. The CDR3 runs to 14 residues. The germline V gene has CDR1 SGHRS and CDR2 YFSETQ.

This clone was recorded a few times. The CDR3 sequence: CASMKDRVYGYTF. CDR3 in DNA: TGCGCCAGCATGAAAGACAGGGTTTATGGCTACACCTTC. The chain employs TRBV10-2 and TRBJ1-2; 7 bases are shared with TRBD1. Per germline, CDR1 WSHSY and CDR2 SAAADI. The CDR3 is 13 amino acids. Trimming removed 7 bases from V and 5 bases from J; junction bases left unmatched: 7.

The gene calls are TRBV2 and TRBJ2-3, with 7 bases lining up with TRBD1. The CDR3 sequence is 16 residues long. Germline loops: CDR1 SNHLY, CDR2 FYNNEI. V gave up 1 base and J gave up 0 bases; unmatched junction bases: 4. The CDR3 region is CASSEVGTDSTDTQYF. The CDR3 DNA is TGTGCCAGCAGTGAAGTCGGGACAGATAGCACAGATACGCAGTATTTT.